This TCR beta chain was sequenced during a study of STAT3 mutations in large granular lymphocyte leukemia. CDR3 length: 14 residues. The germline V gene encodes CDR1 SGDLS and CDR2 YYNGEE. V was cut by 2 bases and J by 2 bases, with 8 bases left in between. Study-level points and caveats: Clonal expansion was inferred from other time points because no sample existed at each clone's first appearance. Every T-LGLL patient had at least one immunodominant TCRbeta clonotype.

Regarding this clone: The antigen remains undetermined.

Using immunoSEQ multiplex PCR, the repertoire was profiled, and TCRdb retains in-frame clones only, with some absent. The profile shows about 8,000 clones, 60% to 85% of them singletons. The chain couples TRBV9 to TRBJ2-1; possible D gene TRBD2, 6 bases. Sequencing was carried out using peripheral blood mononuclear cells. The clonotype originates from a woman in her thirties or forties with T-cell large granular lymphocyte leukemia. Some clones in this sample may be carry-over from other donors' samples. Written as DNA, the CDR3 is TGTGCCAGCAGCGTGGAGGGAACCTACAATGAGCAGTTCTTC. This encodes CASSVEGTYNEQFF. Full variable domain (rest looked up from reference TRBV9 and TRBJ2-1): DSGVTQTPKHLITATGQRVTLRCSPRSGDLSVYWYQQSLDQGLQFLIQYYNGEERAKGNILERFSAQQFPDLHSELNLSSLELGDSALYFCASSVEGTYNEQFFGPGTRLTVL.